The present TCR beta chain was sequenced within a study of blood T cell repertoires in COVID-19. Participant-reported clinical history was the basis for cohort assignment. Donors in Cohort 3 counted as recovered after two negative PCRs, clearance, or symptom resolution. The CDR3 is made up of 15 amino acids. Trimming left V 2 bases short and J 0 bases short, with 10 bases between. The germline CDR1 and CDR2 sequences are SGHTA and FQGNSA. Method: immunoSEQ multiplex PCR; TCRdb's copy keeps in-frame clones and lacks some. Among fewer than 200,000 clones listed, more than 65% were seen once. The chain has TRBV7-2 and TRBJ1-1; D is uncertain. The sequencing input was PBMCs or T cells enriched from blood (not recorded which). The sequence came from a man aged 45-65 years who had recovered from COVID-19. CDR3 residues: CASSLSGIMNTEAFF. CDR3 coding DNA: TGTGCCAGCAGCTTATCAGGAATTATGAACACTGAAGCTTTCTTT.